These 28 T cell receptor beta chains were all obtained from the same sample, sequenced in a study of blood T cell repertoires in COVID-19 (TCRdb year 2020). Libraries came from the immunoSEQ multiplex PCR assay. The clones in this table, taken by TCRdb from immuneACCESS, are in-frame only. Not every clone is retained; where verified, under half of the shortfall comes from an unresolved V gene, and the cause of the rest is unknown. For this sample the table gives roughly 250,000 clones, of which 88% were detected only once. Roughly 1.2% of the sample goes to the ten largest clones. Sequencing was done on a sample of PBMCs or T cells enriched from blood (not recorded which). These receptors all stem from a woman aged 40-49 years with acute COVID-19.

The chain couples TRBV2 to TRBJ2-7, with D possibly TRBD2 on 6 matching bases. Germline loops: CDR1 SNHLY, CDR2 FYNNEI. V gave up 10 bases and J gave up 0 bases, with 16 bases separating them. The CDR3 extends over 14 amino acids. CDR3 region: CATVRDSNSYEQYF. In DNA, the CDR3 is TGTGCCACCGTCCGGGACTCAAACTCCTACGAGCAGTACTTC.

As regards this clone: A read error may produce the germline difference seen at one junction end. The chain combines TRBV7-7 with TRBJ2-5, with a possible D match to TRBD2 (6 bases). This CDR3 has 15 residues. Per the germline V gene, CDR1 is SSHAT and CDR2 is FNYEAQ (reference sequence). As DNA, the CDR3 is TGTGCTAGCAGCTTACCCGGGGGTGGATCAGAGACCCAGTACTTC. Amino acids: CASSLPGGGSETQYF.

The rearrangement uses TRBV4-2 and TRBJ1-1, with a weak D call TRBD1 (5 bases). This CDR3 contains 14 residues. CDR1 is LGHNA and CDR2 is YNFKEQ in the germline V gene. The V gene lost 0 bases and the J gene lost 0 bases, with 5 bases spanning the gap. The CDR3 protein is CASSQDRVNTEAFF. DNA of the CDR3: TGTGCCAGCAGCCAAGACAGGGTGAACACTGAAGCTTTCTTT.

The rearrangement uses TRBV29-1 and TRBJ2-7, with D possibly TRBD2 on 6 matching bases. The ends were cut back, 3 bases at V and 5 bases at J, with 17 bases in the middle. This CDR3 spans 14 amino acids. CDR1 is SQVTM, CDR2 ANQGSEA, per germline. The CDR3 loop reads CSVDLAGGWNEQYF. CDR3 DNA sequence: TGCAGCGTTGACCTTGCTGGGGGGTGGAACGAGCAGTACTTC.

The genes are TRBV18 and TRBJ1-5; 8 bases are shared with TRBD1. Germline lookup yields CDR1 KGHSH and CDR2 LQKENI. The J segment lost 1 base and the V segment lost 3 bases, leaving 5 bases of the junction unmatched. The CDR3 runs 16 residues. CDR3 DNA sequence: TGTGCCAGCTCACCCCCGACAGGGGCAAGCAATCAGCCCCAGCATTTT. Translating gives CASSPPTGASNQPQHF.

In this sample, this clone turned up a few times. The CDR3 loop reads CASSSTRSGETQYF. The CDR3 DNA reads as TGTGCCAGCAGCTCAACACGGAGTGGGGAGACCCAGTACTTC. The rearrangement joins TRBV6-5 to TRBJ2-5; D is uncertain. The CDR3 length is 14 residues. Trimming pared 6 bases from V and 5 bases from J, leaving 16 bases between. Germline V gene sequence: CDR1 MNHEY, CDR2 SVGAGI.

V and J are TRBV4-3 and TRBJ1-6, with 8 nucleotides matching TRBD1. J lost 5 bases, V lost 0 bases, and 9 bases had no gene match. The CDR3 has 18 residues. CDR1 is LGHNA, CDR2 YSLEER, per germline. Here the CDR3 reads CASSQEEPRGRNNSPLHF. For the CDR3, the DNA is TGCGCCAGCAGCCAAGAAGAACCCAGGGGGCGTAATAATTCACCCCTCCACTTT.

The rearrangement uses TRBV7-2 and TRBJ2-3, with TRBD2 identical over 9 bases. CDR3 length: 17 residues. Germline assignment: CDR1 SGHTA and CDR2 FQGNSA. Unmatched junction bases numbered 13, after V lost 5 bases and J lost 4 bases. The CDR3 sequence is CASSTTGSGSRSDTQYF. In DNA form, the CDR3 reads TGTGCCAGCAGCACCACGGGTAGCGGGAGCAGGTCAGATACGCAGTATTTT.

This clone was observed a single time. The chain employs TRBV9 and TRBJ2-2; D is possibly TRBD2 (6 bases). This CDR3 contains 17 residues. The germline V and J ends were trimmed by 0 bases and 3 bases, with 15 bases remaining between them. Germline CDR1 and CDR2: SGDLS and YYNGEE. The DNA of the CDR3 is TGTGCCAGCAGCGTAGAAGAGGTGGGAGGATACACCGGGGAGCTGTTTTTT. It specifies CASSVEEVGGYTGELFF.

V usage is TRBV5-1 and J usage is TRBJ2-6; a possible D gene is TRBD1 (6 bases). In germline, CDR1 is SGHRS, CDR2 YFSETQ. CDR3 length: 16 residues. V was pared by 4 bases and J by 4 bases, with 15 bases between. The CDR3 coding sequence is TGCGCCAGCAGCGTGCTACAGGGCGGGGGGGCCAACGTCCTGACTTTC. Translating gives CASSVLQGGGANVLTF.

The CDR3, as DNA: TGCGCCAGCAGACTTCTGACGGGAAGCAAAAACATTCAGTACTTC. Protein sequence: CASRLLTGSKNIQYF. The V and J genes are TRBV4-1 and TRBJ2-4, with TRBD2 as a possible D gene (5 bases). CDR1 and CDR2 from the germline V gene are MGHRA and YSYEKL. The germline V and J ends were trimmed by 6 bases and 3 bases, with 15 bases remaining between them. The CDR3 is 15 amino acids.

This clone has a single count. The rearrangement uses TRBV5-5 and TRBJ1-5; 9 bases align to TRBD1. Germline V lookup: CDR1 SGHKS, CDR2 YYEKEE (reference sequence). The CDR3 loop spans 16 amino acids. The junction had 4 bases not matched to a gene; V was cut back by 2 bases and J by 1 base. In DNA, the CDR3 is TGTGCCAGCAGCTTTACAGGGGGCTTGAGCAATCAGCCCCAGCATTTT. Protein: CASSFTGGLSNQPQHF.

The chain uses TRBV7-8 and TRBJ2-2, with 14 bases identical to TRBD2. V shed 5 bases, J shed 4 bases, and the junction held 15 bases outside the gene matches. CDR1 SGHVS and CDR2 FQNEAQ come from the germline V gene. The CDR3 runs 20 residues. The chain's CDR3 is CASSRPFGLAGGSGTGELFF. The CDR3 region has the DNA TGTGCCAGCAGCCGTCCCTTTGGACTAGCGGGAGGAAGCGGCACCGGGGAGCTGTTTTTT. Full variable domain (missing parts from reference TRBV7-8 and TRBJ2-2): GAGVSQSPRYKVAKRGQDVALRCDPISGHVSLFWYQQALGQGPEFLTYFQNEAQLDKSGLPSDRFFAERPEGSVSTLKIQRTQQEDSAVYLCASSRPFGLAGGSGTGELFFGEGSRLTVL.

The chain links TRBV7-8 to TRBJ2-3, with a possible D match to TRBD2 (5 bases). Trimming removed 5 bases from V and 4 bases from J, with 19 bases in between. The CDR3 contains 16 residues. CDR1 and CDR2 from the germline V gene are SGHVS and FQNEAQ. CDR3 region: CASSPGWMGASDTQYF. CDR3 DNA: TGTGCCAGCAGCCCGGGTTGGATGGGAGCATCAGATACGCAGTATTTT.

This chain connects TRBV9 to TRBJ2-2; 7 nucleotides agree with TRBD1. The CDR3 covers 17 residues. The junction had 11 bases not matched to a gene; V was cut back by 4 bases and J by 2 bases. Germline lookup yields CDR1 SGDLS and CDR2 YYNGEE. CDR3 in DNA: TGTGCCAGCAGCCCATCCGGGACAGTATTTAACACCGGGGAGCTGTTTTTT. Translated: CASSPSGTVFNTGELFF.

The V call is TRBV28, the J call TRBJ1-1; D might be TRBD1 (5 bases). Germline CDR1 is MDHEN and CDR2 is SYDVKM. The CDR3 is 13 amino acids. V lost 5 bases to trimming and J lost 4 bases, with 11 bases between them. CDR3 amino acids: CASSDQGLTEAFF. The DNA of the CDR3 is TGTGCCAGCAGTGATCAGGGCCTCACTGAAGCTTTCTTT.

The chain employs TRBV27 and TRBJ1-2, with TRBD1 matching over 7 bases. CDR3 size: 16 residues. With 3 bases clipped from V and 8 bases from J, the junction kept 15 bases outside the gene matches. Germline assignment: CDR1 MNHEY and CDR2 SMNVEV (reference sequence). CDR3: CASSFVGAGGPGGYTF. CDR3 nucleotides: TGTGCCAGCAGTTTTGTGGGGGCAGGGGGTCCGGGCGGCTACACCTTC.

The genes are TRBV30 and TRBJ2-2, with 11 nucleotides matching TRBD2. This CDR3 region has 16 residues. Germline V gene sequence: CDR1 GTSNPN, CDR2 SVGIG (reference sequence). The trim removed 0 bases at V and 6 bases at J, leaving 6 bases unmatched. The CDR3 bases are TGTGCCTGGAGTGTGTTTAGCGGGAGGGTCGCCGGGGAGCTGTTTTTT. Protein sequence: CAWSVFSGRVAGELFF.

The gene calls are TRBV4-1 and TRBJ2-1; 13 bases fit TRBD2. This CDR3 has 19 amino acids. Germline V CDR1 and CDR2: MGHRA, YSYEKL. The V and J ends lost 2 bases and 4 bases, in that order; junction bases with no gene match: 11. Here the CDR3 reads CASSQTILRTSGRYNEQFF. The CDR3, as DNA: TGCGCCAGCAGCCAAACAATATTACGGACTAGCGGGAGATACAATGAGCAGTTCTTC.

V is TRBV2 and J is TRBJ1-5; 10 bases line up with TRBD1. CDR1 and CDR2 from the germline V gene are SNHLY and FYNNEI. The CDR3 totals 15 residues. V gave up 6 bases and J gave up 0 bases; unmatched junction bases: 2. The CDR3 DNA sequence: TGTGCCAGCAGCGGACAGGGGGATAGCAATCAGCCCCAGCATTTT. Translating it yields CASSGQGDSNQPQHF.

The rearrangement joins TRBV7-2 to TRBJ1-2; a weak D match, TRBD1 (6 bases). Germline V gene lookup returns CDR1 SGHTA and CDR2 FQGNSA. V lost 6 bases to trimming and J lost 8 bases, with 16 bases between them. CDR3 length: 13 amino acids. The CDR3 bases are TGTGCCAGCAGGGGGGCGGGGGCACGGGGCTACACCTTC. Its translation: CASRGAGARGYTF.

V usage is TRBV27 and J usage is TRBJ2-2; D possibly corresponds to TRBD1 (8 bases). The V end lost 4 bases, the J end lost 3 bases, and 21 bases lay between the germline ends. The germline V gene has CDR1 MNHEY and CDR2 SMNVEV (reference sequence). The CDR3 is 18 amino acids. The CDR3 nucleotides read TGTGCCAGCAGTTCCTATAAGACAGGGGAGGGGTACACCGGGGAGCTGTTTTTT. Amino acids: CASSSYKTGEGYTGELFF.

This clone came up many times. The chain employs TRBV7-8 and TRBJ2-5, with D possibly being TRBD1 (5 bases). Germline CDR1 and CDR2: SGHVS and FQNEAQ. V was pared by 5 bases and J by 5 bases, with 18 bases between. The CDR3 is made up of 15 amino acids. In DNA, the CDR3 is TGTGCCAGCAGCCCTATAGACAGCCGTGGGGAGACCCAGTACTTC. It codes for CASSPIDSRGETQYF.

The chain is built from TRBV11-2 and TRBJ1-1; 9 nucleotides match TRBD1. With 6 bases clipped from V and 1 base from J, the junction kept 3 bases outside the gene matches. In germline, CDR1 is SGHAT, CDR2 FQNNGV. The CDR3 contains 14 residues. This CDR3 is CASRVQGANTEAFF. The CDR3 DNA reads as TGTGCCAGCAGAGTACAGGGGGCGAACACTGAAGCTTTCTTT. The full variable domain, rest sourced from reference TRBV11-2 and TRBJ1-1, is EAGVAQSPRYKIIEKRQSVAFWCNPISGHATLYWYQQILGQGPKLLIQFQNNGVVDDSQLPKDRFSAERLKGVDSTLKIQPAKLEDSAVYLCASRVQGANTEAFFGQGTRLTVV.

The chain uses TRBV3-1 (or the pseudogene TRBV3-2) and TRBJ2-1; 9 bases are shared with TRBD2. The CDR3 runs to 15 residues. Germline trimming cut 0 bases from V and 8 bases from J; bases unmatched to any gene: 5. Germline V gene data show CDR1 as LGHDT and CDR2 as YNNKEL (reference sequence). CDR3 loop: CASSQDEREADEQFF. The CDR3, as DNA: TGTGCCAGCAGCCAAGATGAGCGGGAGGCCGATGAGCAGTTCTTC.

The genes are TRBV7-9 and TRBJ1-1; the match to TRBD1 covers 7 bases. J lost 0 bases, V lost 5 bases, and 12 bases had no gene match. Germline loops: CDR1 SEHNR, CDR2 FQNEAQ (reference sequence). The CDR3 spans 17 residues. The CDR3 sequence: CASSPRGAASLNTEAFF. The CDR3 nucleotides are TGTGCCAGCAGCCCCAGGGGGGCGGCGAGCTTGAACACTGAAGCTTTCTTT.

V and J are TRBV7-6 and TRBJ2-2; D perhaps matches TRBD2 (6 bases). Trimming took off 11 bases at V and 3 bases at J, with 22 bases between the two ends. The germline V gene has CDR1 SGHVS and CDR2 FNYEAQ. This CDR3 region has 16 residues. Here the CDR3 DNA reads TGTGCCGGATCCTATGGAGGGGTATGGGACACCGGGGAGCTGTTTTTT. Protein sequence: CAGSYGGVWDTGELFF.

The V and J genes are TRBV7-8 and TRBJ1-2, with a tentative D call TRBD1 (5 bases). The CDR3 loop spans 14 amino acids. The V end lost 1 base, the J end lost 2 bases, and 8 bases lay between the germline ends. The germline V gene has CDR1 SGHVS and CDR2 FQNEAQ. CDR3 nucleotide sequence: TGTGCCAGCAGCTTAGAGGGGCGGAACTATGGCTACACCTTC. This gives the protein CASSLEGRNYGYTF.